A selection of T cell receptor beta chains follows, all from one sample in a study of blood T cells in healthy people across ages. One entry per CDR3 protein results from TCRdb running MiXCR on the 5' RACE reads. The data contain about 830,000 distinct CDR3 sequences, about 59% of them singletons. Material for sequencing was blood. These receptors all come from a man aged 25 to 45 in good health. Each CDR3 is given with its conserved first and last residue. Fields, in order: CDR3 length, J gene, V gene, D gene, clone size, CDR3 DNA, CDR3 protein. The D gene is left open where the match is weak. Clone size is shown for a subset of rows, as once, few, many or a class of expanded clone.

>15|TRBJ1-6|TRBV12-3/TRBV12-4|TRBD1|.
TGTGCCAGCAGTCCCGGGACAGGGGGCTATTCACCCCTCCACTTT
CASSPGTGGYSPLHF
>15|TRBJ2-1|TRBV5-1|TRBD1|.
TGCGCCAGCAGCTTGGGCCTAAGACAGGGGAATGAGCAGTTCTTC
CASSLGLRQGNEQFF
>13|TRBJ2-1|TRBV7-3|.|few
TGTGCCAGCAGCGGAGGTGGGGAAGGGGAGCAGTTCTTC
CASSGGGEGEQFF
>15|TRBJ2-5|TRBV4-3|.|.
TGCGCCAGCAGCCAATCAGACGGATTTCAAGAGACCCAGTACTTC
CASSQSDGFQETQYF
>10|TRBJ2-7|TRBV27|.|.
TGTGCCAGTTGGGGCCACGAGCAGTACTTC
CASWGHEQYF
>20|TRBJ1-6|TRBV7-8|.|few
TGTGCCAGCAGCCCCCCCAAGGGGATAGGGGCAAGCTCCTATAATTCACCCCTCCACTTT
CASSPPKGIGASSYNSPLHF
>15|TRBJ2-1|TRBV20-1|TRBD2|.
TGCAGTGCTGCCCGGACTAGCGGGGGGATCAATGAGCAGTTCTTC
CSAARTSGGINEQFF
>15|TRBJ2-1|TRBV7-8|.|few
TGTGCCAGCAGCTTAGCGGGCTACAGATACAATGAGCAGTTCTTC
CASSLAGYRYNEQFF
>16|TRBJ2-5|TRBV5-1|.|few
TGCGCCAGCAGCTATTACAGGGGCGGGGTTTCGGAGACCCAGTACTTC
CASSYYRGGVSETQYF
>15|TRBJ2-2|TRBV7-6|TRBD1|.
TGTGCCAGCAGCTCCGGACAGGGGAACACCGGGGAGCTGTTTTTT
CASSSGQGNTGELFF
>17|TRBJ2-4|TRBV28|.|.
TGTGCCAGCAGTCCCATCCCCCGGACAGAGCCCAAAAACATTCAGTACTTC
CASSPIPRTEPKNIQYF
>14|TRBJ2-5|TRBV25-1|TRBD2|.
TGTGCCAGCACCCCTGGTAGCGGGGGAGAGACCCAGTACTTC
CASTPGSGGETQYF
>15|TRBJ2-3|TRBV20-1|.|.
TGCAGTGCTAGGGCCGGTGGATGGGGTACAGATACGCAGTATTTT
CSARAGGWGTDTQYF
>15|TRBJ2-1|TRBV7-9|TRBD1|.
TGTGCCAGCAGCTGGGGACAGGGGGTTTACAATGAGCAGTTCTTC
CASSWGQGVYNEQFF
>15|TRBJ1-6|TRBV4-2|.|few
TGTGCCAGCAGCCAAGATCCCGATGGGGGTTCACCCCTCCACTTT
CASSQDPDGGSPLHF
>14|TRBJ2-1|TRBV7-9|.|.
TGTGCCAGCACCCACGGGGGCCACTACAATGAGCAGTTCTTC
CASTHGGHYNEQFF
>14|TRBJ2-3|TRBV12-3/TRBV12-4|.|.
TGTGCCAGCCATGGCAGTTGGAGAGCAGATGCGCAGTATTTT
CASHGSWRADAQYF
>16|TRBJ2-1|TRBV4-3|TRBD1|once
TGCGCCAGCAGCCAAGATTTGGGTCCAGGGGGAGAGACCCAGTTCTTC
CASSQDLGPGGETQFF
>12|TRBJ2-7|TRBV11-2|.|many
TGTGCCAGCAGCTACAGGGAGGGCGAGCAGTACTTC
CASSYREGEQYF
>17|TRBJ1-2|TRBV4-3|.|few
TGCGCCAGCAGCCAAGATTCGAGGACAGCCCAACACTATGGCTACACCTTC
CASSQDSRTAQHYGYTF
>16|TRBJ1-2|TRBV20-1|TRBD1|.
TGCAGTGCCGTCTTAGGCCGTGGACAGGGGGCGGATGGCTACACCTTC
CSAVLGRGQGADGYTF
>15|TRBJ1-2|TRBV6-5|.|.
TGTGCCAGCAGTTACACACAGCTTACAAACTATGGCTACACCTTC
CASSYTQLTNYGYTF
>19|TRBJ1-1|TRBV7-8|.|.
TGTGCCAGCAGCTATCGGCCCGCACCATACAGGGCCATGAACACTGAAGCTTTCTTT
CASSYRPAPYRAMNTEAFF
>13|TRBJ2-1|TRBV6-2/TRBV6-3|TRBD1|.
TGTGCCGGCTCCAGCGGACAGGGGAATGAGCAGTTCTTC
CAGSSGQGNEQFF
>12|TRBJ2-1|TRBV6-2/TRBV6-3|.|few
TGTGCCATCAAGGCGGCCGCGGGAGAGCAGTTCTTC
CAIKAAAGEQFF
>15|TRBJ1-2|TRBV7-2|.|.
TGTGCCAGCAGCTTCAGGGAAGTTAGTACCTATGGCTACACCTTC
CASSFREVSTYGYTF
>16|TRBJ2-7|TRBV4-3|TRBD2|.
TGCGCCAGCAGCCATGTAGCGGGGGGCTCCTACAATGAGCAGTACTTC
CASSHVAGGSYNEQYF
>16|TRBJ2-7|TRBV14|TRBD1|.
TGTGCCAGCAGCAGCCTAGAGGGGGCCTACGCCTACGAGCAGTACTTC
CASSSLEGAYAYEQYF
>11|TRBJ2-7|TRBV29-1|.|few
TGCAGCCTTCAGGATGGATACGAGCAGTACTTC
CSLQDGYEQYF
>16|TRBJ2-6|TRBV20-1|.|few
TGCAGTGCTCGGCGTCCTCCCTCCTCTGGGGCCAACGTCCTGACTTTC
CSARRPPSSGANVLTF
>14|TRBJ1-1|TRBV6-2/TRBV6-3|.|once
TGTGCCAGCAGTTACTCCTCGGGGGCCACTGAAGCTTTCTTT
CASSYSSGATEAFF
>13|TRBJ1-2|TRBV3-1|.|.
TGTGCCAGCAGTCCTCAAGGGAGAGATGGCTACACCTTC
CASSPQGRDGYTF
>14|TRBJ2-5|TRBV20-1|TRBD2|few
TGCAGCGGGGGTGGGCTAGCGGATCAAGAGACCCAGTACTTC
CSGGGLADQETQYF
>13|TRBJ1-6|TRBV6-6|TRBD1|few
TGTGCCAGCAGCGGGACAGGGGGTTCACCCCTCCACTTT
CASSGTGGSPLHF
>13|TRBJ2-7|TRBV20-1|.|few
TGCAGTGCTACTGGGGGGAGCTCCTACGAGCAGTACTTC
CSATGGSSYEQYF
>19|TRBJ2-2|TRBV6-2/TRBV6-3|.|.
TGTGCCAGCAGTTACCTCTTCATTATTCGGGGAGCCAACACCGGGGAGCTGTTTTTT
CASSYLFIIRGANTGELFF
>15|TRBJ2-7|TRBV6-6|TRBD2|.
TGTGCCAGCAGTTACGGCGGGGGGCGCAGCTACGAGCAGTACTTC
CASSYGGGRSYEQYF
>14|TRBJ2-5|TRBV9|.|.
TGTGCCAGCAGCCGGGGCGGGCAACAAGAGACCCGGTACTTC
CASSRGGQQETRYF
>14|TRBJ2-5|TRBV12-3/TRBV12-4|.|.
TGTGCCAGCAGTTTAGCGCCCAGGGAAGAGACCCAGTACTTC
CASSLAPREETQYF
>16|TRBJ2-7|TRBV11-1|TRBD2|.
TGTGCCAGCAGCTTGGCTAGCGGGGTCATCTCCTACGAGCAGTACTTC
CASSLASGVISYEQYF
>16|TRBJ2-3|TRBV7-2|TRBD2|many
TGTGCCAGCAGCCAATTAGCGGGGGGTTTCACAGATACGCAGTATTTT
CASSQLAGGFTDTQYF